The 27 T cell receptor beta chains below were found in one sample sequenced in a study of neurological immune-mediated disorders (dated by TCRdb to 2018 to 2020). The method behind the library was 5' RACE. The run used an Illumina HiSeq 2500. The public reads were reprocessed in TCRdb via fastp at Q25 and MiXCR, keeping in-frame beta chains. Every distinct CDR3 protein forms one entry, paired with its most common genes and DNA. In this sample the table shows tens of thousands of distinct CDR3 sequences, under 2.5% of which occur a single time. Approximately 3% of the sample comes from the top ten. Specimen: PBMCs. These receptors all stem from a man aged 50-60 years with multiple sclerosis.

This clonotype was picked up many times. The chain has TRBV5-1 and TRBJ2-6; no clear D. CDR3 size: 20 residues. Germline V lookup: CDR1 SGHRS, CDR2 YFSETQ. Trimming removed 0 bases at V and 0 bases at J, with 19 bases between. The DNA of the CDR3 is TGCGCCAGCAGCTTGGAAGGCCTGACGCGCGTCAGCTCTGGGGCCAACGTCCTGACTTTC. This encodes CASSLEGLTRVSSGANVLTF.

This clonotype has a count of ten or more. The chain couples TRBV3-1 to TRBJ2-1, with 8 bases aligning to TRBD2. The CDR3 runs 15 residues. Germline V gene data show CDR1 as LGHDT and CDR2 as YNNKEL (reference sequence). V gave up 4 bases and J gave up 0 bases; unmatched junction bases: 2. The CDR3: CASSLGTSSYNEQFF. For the CDR3, the DNA is TGTGCCAGCAGCCTCGGGACTAGCTCCTACAATGAGCAGTTCTTC.

This clonotype was counted at least ten times. The rearrangement joins TRBV7-2 to TRBJ1-1; perhaps TRBD1 as D (5 bases). CDR3 length: 14 amino acids. Germline loops: CDR1 SGHTA, CDR2 FQGNSA. V lost 3 bases to trimming and J lost 2 bases, with 10 bases between them. The CDR3 DNA reads TGTGCCAGCAGCTTTAGGGGTGGAAACACTGAAGCTTTCTTT. Translating it yields CASSFRGGNTEAFF.

At least ten counts were recorded for this clonotype. The chain employs TRBV6-5 and TRBJ2-5; 8 bases map to TRBD1. Germline loops: CDR1 MNHEY, CDR2 SVGAGI. The CDR3 runs to 13 residues. With V trimmed by 5 bases and J by 5 bases, 4 bases remained unmatched. This chain's CDR3 is CASSPWTGETQYF. DNA for the CDR3: TGTGCCAGCAGTCCTTGGACAGGGGAGACCCAGTACTTC.

This clonotype was seen ten or more times. V is TRBV6-5 and J is TRBJ2-5; maybe TRBD1 (6 bases). V gave up 1 base and J gave up 2 bases, with 8 bases separating them. The germline CDR1 and CDR2 sequences are MNHEY and SVGAGI. The CDR3 is 14 amino acids. For the CDR3, the DNA is TGTGCCAGCAGTTACTTTGGACAGCAAGAGACCCAGTACTTC. Translated, it gives CASSYFGQQETQYF.

This clonotype was detected many times. J is TRBJ1-2 and V is TRBV6-5, with D hard to call. The CDR3 loop spans 13 amino acids. Germline CDR1 reads MNHEY; CDR2 reads SVGAGI. V was shortened by 6 bases and J by 0 bases, with 8 bases between the two germline ends. CDR3 in amino acids: CASSHRTNYGYTF. Written as DNA, the CDR3 is TGTGCCAGCAGCCATCGGACTAACTATGGCTACACCTTC.

This clonotype was found many times. The V call is TRBV20-1, the J call TRBJ2-3, with TRBD2 identical over 11 bases. Germline V gene lookup returns CDR1 DFQATT and CDR2 SNEGSKA (reference sequence). The V segment lost 6 bases and the J segment 1 base; nucleotides outside the gene matches: 3. The CDR3 has 14 amino acids. CDR3 nucleotides: TGCAGTGCAACTAGCGGGGGACGCACAGATACGCAGTATTTT. Protein: CSATSGGRTDTQYF.

This clonotype occurred many times. The rearrangement uses TRBV7-2 and TRBJ2-2, with 8 bases identical to TRBD2. This CDR3 spans 14 amino acids. V was clipped by 0 bases and J by 7 bases; unmatched bases: 1. Per germline, CDR1 SGHTA and CDR2 FQGNSA. CDR3 DNA sequence: TGTGCCAGCAGCTTAGCAGCGGGGGTCGGGGAGCTGTTTTTT. This codes for CASSLAAGVGELFF.

This clonotype was observed many times. The genes are TRBV5-1 and TRBJ2-7; 10 bases fit TRBD2. The junction had 3 bases not matched to a gene; V was cut back by 0 bases and J by 6 bases. CDR1 and CDR2 (germline): SGHRS, YFSETQ. The CDR3 is 14 amino acids. The CDR3 protein is CASSLALAGVEQYF. The CDR3 bases are TGCGCCAGCAGCTTGGCTCTAGCGGGGGTCGAGCAGTACTTC. The full variable domain, with the rest looked up from reference TRBV5-1 and TRBJ2-7, is KAGVTQTPRYLIKTRGQQVTLSCSPISGHRSVSWYQQTPGQGLQFLFEYFSETQRNKGNFPGRFSGRQFSNSRSEMNVSTLELGDSALYLCASSLALAGVEQYFGPGTRLTVT.

This clonotype came up many times. The chain recombines TRBV4-3 with TRBJ1-5; perhaps TRBD1 as D (5 bases). CDR1 is LGHNA and CDR2 is YSLEER in the germline V gene. The CDR3 consists of 15 residues. Trimming took off 4 bases at V and 4 bases at J, with 14 bases between the two ends. CDR3 protein: CASSRGTLGNQPQHF. The CDR3 DNA reads TGCGCCAGCAGCCGGGGGACCCTCGGGAATCAGCCCCAGCATTTT.

This clonotype was found many times. This chain links TRBV12-3 or TRBV12-4 with TRBJ2-1, with TRBD2 as a possible D gene (5 bases). V was shortened by 6 bases and J by 3 bases, with 9 bases between the two germline ends. This CDR3 has 13 residues. The DNA of the CDR3 is TGTGCCAGCAGCCCCGGGGTCTACAATGAGCAGTTCTTC. This translates into CASSPGVYNEQFF.

This clonotype was observed many times. The V call is TRBV5-6, the J call TRBJ1-4; possibly TRBD1 for D (5 bases). Deletions cut 0 bases from V and 8 bases from J, with 11 bases between. This CDR3 region has 14 residues. CDR1 and CDR2 from the germline V gene are SGHDT and YYEEEE. The chain's CDR3 is CASSLGGETEKLFF. Written as DNA, the CDR3 is TGTGCCAGCAGCTTGGGAGGGGAAACCGAAAAACTGTTTTTT.

This clonotype was detected ten times or more. This chain links TRBV7-9 with TRBJ1-2, with unresolved D. There are 15 residues in the CDR3. With 1 base removed from V and 2 bases from J, the gap between germline ends came to 11 bases. CDR1 is SEHNR and CDR2 is FQNEAQ in the germline V gene (reference sequence). CDR3: CASSLEEAANYGYTF. The DNA for the CDR3 is TGTGCCAGCAGCTTAGAGGAGGCAGCGAACTATGGCTACACCTTC.

This chain connects TRBV5-1 to TRBJ1-1, with D tentatively TRBD1 (5 bases). The CDR3 has 13 residues. The V gene's germline CDR1 is SGHRS and CDR2 YFSETQ. The ends were cut back, 4 bases at V and 6 bases at J, with 13 bases in the middle. The CDR3 DNA follows: TGCGCCAGCAGCAGGGGACCCAGCGCTGAAGCTTTCTTT. The encoded protein is CASSRGPSAEAFF.

The V call is TRBV2, the J call TRBJ1-1; tentative D call: TRBD1 (6 bases). CDR3 size: 14 residues. The V and J ends lost 2 bases and 5 bases respectively, with 12 bases between them. CDR1 SNHLY and CDR2 FYNNEI come from the germline V gene. CDR3 loop: CASSERGALTEAFF. The CDR3 DNA reads as TGTGCCAGCAGTGAAAGGGGGGCCCTAACTGAAGCTTTCTTT.

This clonotype was seen ten or more times. J is TRBJ2-7 and V is TRBV5-1; D possibly matches TRBD1 or TRBD2 (6 bases each). There are 15 residues in the CDR3. Trimming cost V 0 bases and J 7 bases, with 17 bases left between them. CDR1 and CDR2 (germline): SGHRS, YFSETQ. The CDR3 DNA is TGCGCCAGCAGCTTGGACGGGGGCCCCCCTCGTGAGCAGTACTTC. Translating it yields CASSLDGGPPREQYF.

This clonotype was detected ten times or more. V usage is TRBV7-9 and J usage is TRBJ1-2; tentative D call: TRBD1 (5 bases). This CDR3 has 14 residues. The V and J ends lost 5 bases and 6 bases respectively, with 16 bases between them. CDR1 is SEHNR and CDR2 is FQNEAQ in the germline V gene (reference sequence). The CDR3 region is CASSTAGARDGYTF. DNA for the CDR3: TGTGCCAGCAGCACCGCCGGGGCCAGAGATGGCTACACCTTC.

In this sample, this clonotype turned up many times. V usage is TRBV5-1 and J usage is TRBJ2-5; 9 nucleotides line up with TRBD2. The CDR3 consists of 16 residues. Germline-derived CDR1 and CDR2 are SGHRS and YFSETQ. Trimming at V came to 0 bases and at J to 2 bases, leaving 5 bases not matched to a gene. CDR3 protein: CASSLAAGGKQETQYF. Written as DNA, the CDR3 is TGCGCCAGCAGCTTGGCCGCGGGGGGGAAGCAAGAGACCCAGTACTTC.

This clonotype was found many times. This chain links TRBV7-7 with TRBJ2-3; 11 nucleotides align to TRBD2. The germline V gene encodes CDR1 SSHAT and CDR2 FNYEAQ (reference sequence). V dropped 1 base and J dropped 0; count of bases not matched to a gene: 0. This CDR3 spans 16 amino acids. The CDR3 reads CASSLGLAGSTDTQYF. CDR3 nucleotides: TGTGCCAGCAGCTTAGGACTAGCGGGGAGCACAGATACGCAGTATTTT.

The sample holds many counts of this clonotype. V and J are TRBV12-3 or TRBV12-4 and TRBJ1-1; the D is unclear. The CDR3 contains 14 residues. Deletions cut 7 bases from V and 4 bases from J, with 16 bases between. CDR3 DNA: TGTGCCAGCACTCCCCGGGGTGGGTCCACTGAAGCTTTCTTT. Translating gives CASTPRGGSTEAFF.

This clonotype was observed at least ten times. The chain carries TRBV7-2 and TRBJ1-6; a weak D match, TRBD1 (6 bases). The CDR3 is made up of 16 amino acids. The germline V gene encodes CDR1 SGHTA and CDR2 FQGNSA. V was pared by 0 bases and J by 6 bases, with 12 bases between. CDR3 nucleotide sequence: TGTGCCAGCAGCTTAGCGGTCGGCAGGGGTAATTCACCCCTCCACTTT. It specifies CASSLAVGRGNSPLHF.

Many counts were recorded for this clonotype. The rearrangement uses TRBV5-5 and TRBJ1-1; 9 bases are a match to TRBD1. CDR3 length equals 18 residues. The junction had 13 bases not matched to a gene; V was cut back by 4 bases and J by 0 bases. Germline loops: CDR1 SGHKS, CDR2 YYEKEE (reference sequence). This CDR3 reads CASSRLFRDRVMNTEAFF. CDR3 DNA: TGTGCCAGCAGCCGCCTGTTTCGGGACAGGGTCATGAACACTGAAGCTTTCTTT. Looking up the rest from reference TRBV5-5 and TRBJ1-1 gives the full variable domain: DAGVTQSPTHLIKTRGQQVTLRCSPISGHKSVSWYQQVLGQGPQFIFQYYEKEERGRGNFPDRFSARQFPNYSSELNVNALLLGDSALYLCASSRLFRDRVMNTEAFFGQGTRLTVV.

This clonotype was picked up many times. V is TRBV21-1 and J is TRBJ1-3. TRBV21-1 is deemed a pseudogene. This CDR3 comprises 14 residues. CDR3 nucleotides: TGTGCCAGCATGGGCAGGGAGTCTGGAAACACCATATATTTT. As protein: CASMGRESGNTIYF.

This clonotype was seen ten or more times. The gene calls are TRBV5-6 and TRBJ1-3, with D unclear. Germline V gene sequence: CDR1 SGHDT, CDR2 YYEEEE. This CDR3 is 17 amino acids long. The germline V and J ends were trimmed by 4 bases and 2 bases, with 19 bases remaining between them. The CDR3 region has the DNA TGTGCCAGCAGCCCGGACCCTCGGGCGAGGCCTGGAAACACCATATATTTT. Translated: CASSPDPRARPGNTIYF.

This clonotype was counted many times. The chain has TRBV20-1 and TRBJ2-5; 10 nucleotides match TRBD2. The germline gives CDR1 DFQATT, CDR2 SNEGSKA (reference sequence). V was pared by 4 bases and J by 2 bases, with 7 bases of the junction left unmatched. The CDR3 contains 15 residues. In nucleotides, the CDR3 is TGCAGTGCTAACCCCACTAGCGGGGAGCAAGAGACCCAGTACTTC. Protein product: CSANPTSGEQETQYF.

This clonotype is medium-sized (0.01 to 0.1%). The rearrangement links TRBV4-3 to TRBJ2-5, with 13 bases matching TRBD2. Germline V gene lookup returns CDR1 LGHNA and CDR2 YSLEER. CDR3 length: 15 amino acids. Germline trimming cut 3 bases from V and 5 bases from J; bases unmatched to any gene: 3. The CDR3 sequence: CASSQGLAGTETQYF. CDR3 in DNA: TGCGCCAGCAGCCAGGGACTAGCGGGGACGGAGACCCAGTACTTC.

This clonotype was seen at least ten times. The chain joins TRBV6-5 to TRBJ1-1, with D perhaps TRBD1 (5 bases). V was clipped by 5 bases and J by 8 bases, with 15 bases between them. From germline, CDR1 is MNHEY and CDR2 SVGAGI. This CDR3 spans 13 amino acids. The CDR3 sequence is CASSRRIGDEAFF. The CDR3 DNA follows: TGTGCCAGCAGTCGAAGAATTGGGGACGAAGCTTTCTTT.